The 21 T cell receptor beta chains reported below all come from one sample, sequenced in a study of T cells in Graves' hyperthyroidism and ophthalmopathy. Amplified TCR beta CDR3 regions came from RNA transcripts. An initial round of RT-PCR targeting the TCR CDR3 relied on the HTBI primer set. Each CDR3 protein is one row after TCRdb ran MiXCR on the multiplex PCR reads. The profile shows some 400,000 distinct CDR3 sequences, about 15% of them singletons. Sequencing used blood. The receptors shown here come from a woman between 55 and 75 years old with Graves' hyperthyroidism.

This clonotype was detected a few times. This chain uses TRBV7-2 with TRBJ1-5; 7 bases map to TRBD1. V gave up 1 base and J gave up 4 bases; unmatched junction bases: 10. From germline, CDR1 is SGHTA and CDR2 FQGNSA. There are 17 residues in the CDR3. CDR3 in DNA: TGTGCCAGCAGCTTAGTAACTCGGGCAGGGGGAAATCAGCCCCAGCATTTT. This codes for CASSLVTRAGGNQPQHF.

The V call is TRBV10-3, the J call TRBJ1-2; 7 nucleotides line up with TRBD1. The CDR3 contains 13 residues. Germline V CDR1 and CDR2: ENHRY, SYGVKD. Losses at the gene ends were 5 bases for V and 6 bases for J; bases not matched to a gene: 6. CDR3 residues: CAISLGGVDGYTF. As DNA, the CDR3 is TGTGCCATCAGTCTAGGGGGCGTCGATGGCTACACCTTC.

CDR3 sequence: CGSQGLNTEAFF. For the CDR3, the DNA is TGTGGATCTCAGGGATTGAACACTGAAGCTTTCTTT. This chain connects TRBV6-1 to TRBJ1-1, with a possible D match to TRBD1 (5 bases). Germline V CDR1 and CDR2: MNHNS, SASEGT. The CDR3 is made up of 12 amino acids.

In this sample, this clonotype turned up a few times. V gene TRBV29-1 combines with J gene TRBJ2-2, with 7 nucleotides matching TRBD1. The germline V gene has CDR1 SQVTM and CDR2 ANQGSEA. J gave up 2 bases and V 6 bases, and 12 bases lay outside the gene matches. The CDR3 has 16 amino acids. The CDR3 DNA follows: TGCAGCGTCGGCGGAGATGGGGACAGAAACACCGGGGAGCTGTTTTTT. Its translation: CSVGGDGDRNTGELFF.

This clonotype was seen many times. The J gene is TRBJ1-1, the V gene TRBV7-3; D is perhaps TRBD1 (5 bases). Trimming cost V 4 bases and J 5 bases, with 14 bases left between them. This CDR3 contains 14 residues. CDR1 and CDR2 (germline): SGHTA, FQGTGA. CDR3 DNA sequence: TGTGCCAGCAGCTCCCAGGGAGGATTGACTGAAGCTTTCTTT. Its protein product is CASSSQGGLTEAFF.

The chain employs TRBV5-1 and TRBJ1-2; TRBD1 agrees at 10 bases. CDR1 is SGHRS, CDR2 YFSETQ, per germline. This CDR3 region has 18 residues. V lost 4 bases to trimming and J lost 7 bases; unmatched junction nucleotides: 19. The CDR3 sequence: CASSQGQGQPILPAGYTF. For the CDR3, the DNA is TGCGCCAGCAGCCAGGGACAGGGGCAACCTATACTTCCGGCTGGCTACACCTTC.

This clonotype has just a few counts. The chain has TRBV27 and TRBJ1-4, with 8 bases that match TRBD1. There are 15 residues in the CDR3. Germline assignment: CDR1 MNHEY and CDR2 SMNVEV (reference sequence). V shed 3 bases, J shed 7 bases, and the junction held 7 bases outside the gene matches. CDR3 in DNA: TGTGCCAGCAGTTTTAAACAGGGGGGCCTTGAAAAACTGTTTTTT. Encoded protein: CASSFKQGGLEKLFF.

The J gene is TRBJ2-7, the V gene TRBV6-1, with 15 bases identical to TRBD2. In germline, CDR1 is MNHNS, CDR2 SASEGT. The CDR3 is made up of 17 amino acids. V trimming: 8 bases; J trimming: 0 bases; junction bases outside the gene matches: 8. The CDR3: CASRGLAGGIDSYEQYF. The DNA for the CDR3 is TGTGCCAGCCGGGGACTAGCGGGAGGAATTGACTCCTACGAGCAGTACTTC.

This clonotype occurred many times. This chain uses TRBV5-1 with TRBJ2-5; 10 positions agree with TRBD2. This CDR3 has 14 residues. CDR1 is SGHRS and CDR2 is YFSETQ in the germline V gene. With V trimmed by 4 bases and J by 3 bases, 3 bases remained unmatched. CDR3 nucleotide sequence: TGCGCCAGCAGCCGGGGACTAGCGAAAGAGACCCAGTACTTC. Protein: CASSRGLAKETQYF. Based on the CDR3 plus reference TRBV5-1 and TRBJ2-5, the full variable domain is KAGVTQTPRYLIKTRGQQVTLSCSPISGHRSVSWYQQTPGQGLQFLFEYFSETQRNKGNFPGRFSGRQFSNSRSEMNVSTLELGDSALYLCASSRGLAKETQYFGPGTRLLVL.

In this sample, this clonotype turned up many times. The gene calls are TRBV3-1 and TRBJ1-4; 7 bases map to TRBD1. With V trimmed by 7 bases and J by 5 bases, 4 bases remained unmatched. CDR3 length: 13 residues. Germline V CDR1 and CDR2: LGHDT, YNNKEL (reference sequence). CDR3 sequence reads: CASTPGQNEKLFF. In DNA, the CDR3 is TGTGCCAGCACCCCGGGACAGAATGAAAAACTGTTTTTT.

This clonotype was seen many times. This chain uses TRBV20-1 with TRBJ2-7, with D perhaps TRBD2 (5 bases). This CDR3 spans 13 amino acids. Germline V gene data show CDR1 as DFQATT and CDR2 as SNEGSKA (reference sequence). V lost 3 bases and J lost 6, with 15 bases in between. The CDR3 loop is CSASGGRTGEQYF. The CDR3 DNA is TGCAGTGCTAGTGGCGGGCGAACGGGCGAGCAGTACTTC.

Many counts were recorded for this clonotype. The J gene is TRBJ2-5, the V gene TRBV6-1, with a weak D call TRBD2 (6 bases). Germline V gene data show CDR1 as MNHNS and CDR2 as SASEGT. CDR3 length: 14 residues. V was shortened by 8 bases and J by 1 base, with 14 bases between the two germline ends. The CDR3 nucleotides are TGTGCCAGCGATTACGGGACTTCCCAAGAGACCCAGTACTTC. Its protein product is CASDYGTSQETQYF.

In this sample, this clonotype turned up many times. The CDR3 is CSAREPGSYNEQFF. The CDR3 bases are TGCAGTGCTAGAGAGCCGGGATCCTACAATGAGCAGTTCTTC. The rearrangement links TRBV20-1 to TRBJ2-1, with D perhaps TRBD2 (5 bases). The CDR3 spans 14 residues. Trimming stripped 0 bases from V and 1 base from J, with 7 bases between. Germline loops: CDR1 DFQATT, CDR2 SNEGSKA (reference sequence).

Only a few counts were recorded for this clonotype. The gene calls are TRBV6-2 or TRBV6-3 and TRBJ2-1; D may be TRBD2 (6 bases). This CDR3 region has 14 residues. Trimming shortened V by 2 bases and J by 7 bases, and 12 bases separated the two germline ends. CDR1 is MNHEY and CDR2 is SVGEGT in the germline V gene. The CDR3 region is CASSYGGTSNEQFF. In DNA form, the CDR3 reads TGTGCCAGCAGTTACGGCGGGACTTCTAATGAGCAGTTCTTC.

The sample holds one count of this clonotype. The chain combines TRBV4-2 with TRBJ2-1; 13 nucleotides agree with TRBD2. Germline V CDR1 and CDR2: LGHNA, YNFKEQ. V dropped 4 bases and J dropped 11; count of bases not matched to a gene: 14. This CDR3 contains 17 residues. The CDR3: CASSRATGTSGNRKQFF. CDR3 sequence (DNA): TGTGCCAGCAGCCGGGCAACCGGGACTAGCGGGAACCGAAAGCAGTTCTTC.

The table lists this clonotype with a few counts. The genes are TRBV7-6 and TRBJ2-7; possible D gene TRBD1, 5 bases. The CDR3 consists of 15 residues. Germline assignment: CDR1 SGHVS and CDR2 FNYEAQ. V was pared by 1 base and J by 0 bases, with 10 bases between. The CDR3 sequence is CASSLGLQGSYEQYF. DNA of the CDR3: TGTGCCAGCAGCTTAGGGTTGCAGGGCTCCTACGAGCAGTACTTC.

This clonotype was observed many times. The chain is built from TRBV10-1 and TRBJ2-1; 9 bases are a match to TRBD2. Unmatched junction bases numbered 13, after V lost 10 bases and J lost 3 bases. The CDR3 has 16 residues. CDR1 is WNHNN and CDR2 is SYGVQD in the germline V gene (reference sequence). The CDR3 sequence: CATSPLPSGVYNEQFF. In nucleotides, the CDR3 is TGCGCCACCTCCCCCCTACCTAGCGGGGTCTACAATGAGCAGTTCTTC.

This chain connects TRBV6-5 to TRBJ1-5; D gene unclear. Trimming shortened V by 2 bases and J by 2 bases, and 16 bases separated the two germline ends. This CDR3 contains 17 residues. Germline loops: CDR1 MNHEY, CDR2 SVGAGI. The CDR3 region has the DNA TGTGCCAGCAGTTACCGACTATGGCCCGAGGGCAATCAGCCCCAGCATTTT. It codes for CASSYRLWPEGNQPQHF.

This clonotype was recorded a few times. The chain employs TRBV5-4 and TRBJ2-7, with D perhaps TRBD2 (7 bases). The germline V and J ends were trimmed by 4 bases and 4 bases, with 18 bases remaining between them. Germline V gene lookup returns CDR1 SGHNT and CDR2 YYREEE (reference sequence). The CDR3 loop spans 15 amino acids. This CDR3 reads CASSLSFGGQYEQYF. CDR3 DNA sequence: TGTGCCAGCAGCCTGAGCTTCGGGGGGCAATACGAGCAGTACTTC.

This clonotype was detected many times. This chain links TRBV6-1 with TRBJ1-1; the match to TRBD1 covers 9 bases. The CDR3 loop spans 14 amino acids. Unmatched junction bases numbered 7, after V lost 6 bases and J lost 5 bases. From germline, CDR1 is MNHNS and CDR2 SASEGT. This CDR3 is CASSPGQGRTEAFF. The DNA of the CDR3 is TGTGCCAGCAGCCCCGGACAGGGGCGGACTGAAGCTTTCTTT.

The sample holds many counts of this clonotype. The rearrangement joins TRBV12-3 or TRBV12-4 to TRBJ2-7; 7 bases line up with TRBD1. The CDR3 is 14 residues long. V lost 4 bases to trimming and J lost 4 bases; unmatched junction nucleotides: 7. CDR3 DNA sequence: TGTGCCAGCAGTTGGGGACAGCGCGGGTACGAGCAGTACTTC. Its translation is CASSWGQRGYEQYF.